These 9 T cell receptor beta chains originate from one sample sequenced in a study of radiation and T cells in renal cell carcinoma. Generated by immunoSEQ multiplex PCR, the TCRdb table keeps only in-frame clones and is missing some. The table shows roughly 18,000 clones, with approximately 59% occurring only once. As to treatment: treatment-naive control, cytoreductive nephrectomy. This sample comprised tumor tissue, obtained from a patient whose treatment was nephrectomy without radiotherapy. The receptors here all came from a man between 50 and 59 years old with renal cell carcinoma.

The V gene is TRBV7-2, the J gene TRBJ1-1; possible D gene TRBD1, 6 bases. This CDR3 comprises 13 residues. The germline CDR1 and CDR2 sequences are SGHTA and FQGNSA. Trimming cost V 4 bases and J 3 bases, with 9 bases left between them. The CDR3 DNA sequence: TGTGCCAGCAGCTGGGGGGCTCACACTGAAGCTTTCTTT. Its translation: CASSWGAHTEAFF. Filled out from reference TRBV7-2 and TRBJ1-1, the complete variable domain reads GAGVSQSPSNKVTEKGKDVELRCDPISGHTALYWYRQSLGQGLEFLIYFQGNSAPDKSGLPSDRFSAERTGGSVSTLTIQRTQQEDSAVYLCASSWGAHTEAFFGQGTRLTVV.

This chain uses TRBV27 with TRBJ2-7; 7 positions agree with TRBD1. Per germline, CDR1 MNHEY and CDR2 SMNVEV (reference sequence). V gave up 4 bases and J gave up 0 bases; unmatched junction bases: 12. This CDR3 comprises 17 residues. CDR3 nucleotides: TGTGCCAGCAGTTCCCGCCCGATGACAGGGAGCTCCTACGAGCAGTACTTC. It encodes CASSSRPMTGSSYEQYF.

The CDR3 sequence is CASSLDPRSYGYTF. Written as DNA, the CDR3 is TGTGCCAGCAGCTTAGACCCTAGATCCTATGGCTACACCTTC. The rearrangement uses TRBV7-2 and TRBJ1-2; unclear D gene. Deletions cut 1 base from V and 4 bases from J, with 10 bases between. The germline CDR1 and CDR2 sequences are SGHTA and FQGNSA. This CDR3 region has 14 residues.

The V and J genes are TRBV7-2 and TRBJ2-7; D uncertain. The CDR3 spans 14 residues. V lost 1 base and J 3 bases, leaving 10 bases between the germline ends. Per the germline V gene, CDR1 is SGHTA and CDR2 is FQGNSA. The CDR3 here is CASSLDPSLYEQYF. The DNA for the CDR3 is TGTGCCAGCAGCTTAGACCCGAGCCTCTACGAGCAGTACTTC.

This rearrangement joins TRBV28 to TRBJ2-3, with D hard to call. Germline CDR1 reads MDHEN; CDR2 reads SYDVKM. This CDR3 comprises 11 residues. Trimming left V 2 bases short and J 5 bases short, with 2 bases between. CDR3 nucleotides: TGTGCCAGCAGTTTACTAGATACGCAGTATTTT. This sequence encodes CASSLLDTQYF. Using reference TRBV28 and TRBJ2-3 for the parts outside the CDR3, the full variable domain is DVKVTQSSRYLVKRTGEKVFLECVQDMDHENMFWYRQDPGLGLRLIYFSYDVKMKEKGDIPEGYSVSREKKERFSLILESASTNQTSMYLCASSLLDTQYFGPGTRLTVL.

The CDR3: CASSFESAPILNTEAFF. The CDR3 coding sequence is TGCGCCAGCAGCTTTGAGTCCGCACCCATCTTGAACACTGAAGCTTTCTTT. The gene calls are TRBV5-1 and TRBJ1-1, with D uncertain. Germline V CDR1 and CDR2: SGHRS, YFSETQ. Trimming cost V 2 bases and J 0 bases, with 17 bases left between them. The CDR3 has 17 residues. The full variable domain, with the rest looked up from reference TRBV5-1 and TRBJ1-1, is KAGVTQTPRYLIKTRGQQVTLSCSPISGHRSVSWYQQTPGQGLQFLFEYFSETQRNKGNFPGRFSGRQFSNSRSEMNVSTLELGDSALYLCASSFESAPILNTEAFFGQGTRLTVV.

Concerning this clone: This sample includes further DNA sequences coding for the same CDR3. This CDR3 is CASSHRLGGEGEQFF. In DNA, the CDR3 is TGTGCCAGCAGCCACCGCCTTGGGGGAGAGGGTGAGCAGTTCTTC. The rearrangement joins TRBV14 to TRBJ2-1, with D perhaps matching TRBD1 or TRBD2 (5 bases each). The germline gives CDR1 SGHDN, CDR2 FVKESK. The CDR3 length is 15 residues. Trimming removed 3 bases from V and 9 bases from J, with 18 bases in between.

Only a few counts were recorded for this clone. This chain links TRBV30 with TRBJ1-5; TRBD1 matches at 9 bases. V dropped 1 base and J dropped 7; count of bases not matched to a gene: 8. Germline loops: CDR1 GTSNPN, CDR2 SVGIG (reference sequence). This CDR3 has 15 amino acids. In DNA form, the CDR3 reads TGTGCCTGGAGTGCTGGACAGGGGAGTAGGCAGCCCCAGCATTTT. It yields the protein CAWSAGQGSRQPQHF.

The chain has TRBV4-2 and TRBJ2-1, with 10 positions matching TRBD1. V lost 5 bases to trimming and J lost 8 bases; unmatched junction nucleotides: 3. Germline CDR1 LGHNA, CDR2 YNFKEQ. This CDR3 is built from 13 residues. The CDR3 nucleotides are TGTGCCAGCAGCTACGGGACAGGGGATGAGCAGTTCTTC. Translating gives CASSYGTGDEQFF.